These 18 T cell receptor beta chains came from one sample sequenced in a study of post-analysis software for immune sequencing data. Findings and caveats of the study: Patients had higher frequencies than controls of four to six TRBV segments, including TRBV5-6, TRBV5-1 and TRBV20-1.

No antigen has been assigned to these receptors. Researchers reported that TCR beta cDNA libraries carried unique molecular identifiers. TCRdb called the PCR reads again in MiXCR, with one record for every CDR3 protein. The data contain about 810,000 distinct CDR3 sequences, about 57% of them singletons. The specimen was blood. These receptors were obtained from a girl between 5 and 17 years old with multiple sclerosis.

This sequence joins TRBV2 and TRBJ1-5, with 10 positions matching TRBD1. CDR3 length: 15 residues. Germline loops: CDR1 SNHLY, CDR2 FYNNEI. J lost 5 bases, V lost 3 bases, and 4 bases had no gene match. The CDR3 here is CASSDRQGAYQPQHF. CDR3 coding DNA: TGTGCCAGCAGTGATCGACAGGGGGCTTATCAGCCCCAGCATTTT.

This chain links TRBV10-3 with TRBJ2-1; tentatively, D is TRBD1 or TRBD2 (5 bases each). CDR3 length: 11 amino acids. Germline V lookup: CDR1 ENHRY, CDR2 SYGVKD. The V gene lost 6 bases and the J gene lost 12 bases, with 12 bases spanning the gap. CDR3 amino acids: CAIRSGTWQFF. CDR3 in DNA: TGTGCCATCAGGTCAGGGACCTGGCAGTTCTTC.

This sequence joins TRBV20-1 and TRBJ2-7; 7 nucleotides align to TRBD2. The V gene end was trimmed by 0 bases and the J gene end by 3 bases; junction bases not matched to a gene: 11. The CDR3 covers 16 residues. Germline V lookup: CDR1 DFQATT, CDR2 SNEGSKA (reference sequence). CDR3 residues: CSARDTGASGSYEQYF. Here the CDR3 DNA reads TGCAGTGCTAGAGATACCGGGGCTAGCGGCAGCTACGAGCAGTACTTC.

The chain recombines TRBV14 with TRBJ2-3; 12 bases agree with TRBD2. The CDR3 has 16 amino acids. CDR1 SGHDN and CDR2 FVKESK come from the germline V gene. The V and J ends lost 4 bases and 4 bases, in that order; junction bases with no gene match: 6. The CDR3 DNA sequence: TGTGCCAGCAGCCGACTAGCGGGAGTGTGGGCAGATACGCAGTATTTT. Amino acids: CASSRLAGVWADTQYF. The full variable domain, with the rest looked up from reference TRBV14 and TRBJ2-3, is EAGVTQFPSHSVIEKGQTVTLRCDPISGHDNLYWYRRVMGKEIKFLLHFVKESKQDESGMPNNRFLAERTGGTYSTLKVQPAELEDSGVYFCASSRLAGVWADTQYFGPGTRLTVL.

The rearrangement joins TRBV12-3 or TRBV12-4 to TRBJ2-4, with D tentatively TRBD1 (6 bases). V lost 5 bases to trimming and J lost 3 bases, with 14 bases between them. The CDR3 is 15 residues long. This chain's CDR3 is CASSLTTGFKNIQYF. In nucleotides, the CDR3 is TGTGCCAGCAGTCTTACTACAGGGTTCAAAAACATTCAGTACTTC.

This clonotype was picked up a small number of times. The chain links TRBV29-1 to TRBJ1-2; no clear D. Per the germline V gene, CDR1 is SQVTM and CDR2 is ANQGSEA. Trimming shortened V by 2 bases and J by 7 bases, and 11 bases separated the two germline ends. The CDR3 is 12 amino acids. DNA for the CDR3: TGCAGCGTTGAACGAGGCCGTGGTGGCTACACCTTC. Translated, it gives CSVERGRGGYTF.

This clonotype was detected only a few times. In DNA, the CDR3 is TGCGCCAGCAGCACCGACAGCTACTATGGCTACACCTTC. Protein sequence: CASSTDSYYGYTF. The chain uses TRBV5-1 and TRBJ1-2; tentative D call: TRBD1 (5 bases). Trimming pared 4 bases from V and 3 bases from J, leaving 10 bases between. Looked up from germline, CDR1 is SGHRS and CDR2 is YFSETQ. There are 13 residues in the CDR3.

The chain is built from TRBV4-1 and TRBJ1-2, with D possibly TRBD1 on 6 matching bases. V was shortened by 6 bases and J by 1 base, with 15 bases between the two germline ends. CDR3 size: 15 residues. Germline V CDR1 and CDR2: MGHRA, YSYEKL. The CDR3 nucleotides read TGCGCCAGCAGACCAGAGACAGGAGATAACTATGGCTACACCTTC. Its protein product is CASRPETGDNYGYTF.

The rearrangement links TRBV29-1 to TRBJ2-6, with D perhaps TRBD1 (5 bases). The CDR3 length is 17 residues. The germline gives CDR1 SQVTM, CDR2 ANQGSEA. Trimming shortened V by 4 bases and J by 0 bases, and 16 bases separated the two germline ends. This CDR3 reads CSVAGSGMGSGANVLTF. The DNA of the CDR3 is TGCAGCGTTGCAGGGTCTGGCATGGGCTCTGGGGCCAACGTCCTGACTTTC.

This clonotype was detected only a few times. The chain couples TRBV5-1 to TRBJ2-1, with 8 bases that match TRBD1. This CDR3 region has 17 residues. V was clipped by 0 bases and J by 5 bases; unmatched bases: 10. Germline values: CDR1 SGHRS, CDR2 YFSETQ. CDR3 DNA sequence: TGCGCCAGCAGCTTGGGACAGGGGTCCCTTCGGAACAATGAGCAGTTCTTC. This translates into CASSLGQGSLRNNEQFF.

The chain employs TRBV7-2 and TRBJ2-7; D is uncertain. V dropped 1 base and J dropped 5 bases, with 9 bases sitting between them. This CDR3 comprises 13 residues. The germline gives CDR1 SGHTA, CDR2 FQGNSA. The CDR3: CASSLGCWDEQYF. CDR3 sequence (DNA): TGTGCCAGCAGCTTAGGCTGCTGGGACGAGCAGTACTTC.

The chain recombines TRBV20-1 with TRBJ2-1; D gene unclear. The V and J ends lost 0 bases and 8 bases respectively, with 14 bases between them. The germline CDR1 and CDR2 sequences are DFQATT and SNEGSKA (reference sequence). This CDR3 has 14 residues. The CDR3 here is CSARDNPGLDEQFF. The CDR3 nucleotides read TGCAGTGCTAGAGATAATCCAGGTTTGGATGAGCAGTTCTTC.

This chain links TRBV20-1 with TRBJ2-5; D is possibly TRBD1 (6 bases). The DNA end lines up better with TRBJ2-7; the J call may be wrong. Germline V CDR1 and CDR2: DFQATT, SNEGSKA (reference sequence). The CDR3 length is 14 residues. CDR3 nucleotides: TGCAGTGCCCCGAGGGCAGGGGTATCCTACGAGCAGTACTTC. It encodes CSAPRAGVSYEQYF.

This clonotype was detected a few times. The chain combines TRBV20-1 with TRBJ1-2; TRBD1 matches 7 bases. Looked up from germline, CDR1 is DFQATT and CDR2 is SNEGSKA (reference sequence). This CDR3 is built from 12 residues. V lost 8 bases to trimming and J lost 11 bases; unmatched junction nucleotides: 14. Here the CDR3 reads CSRTRQGGGYTF. The CDR3 DNA is TGCAGTCGGACTCGACAGGGAGGAGGTTACACCTTC.

J is TRBJ2-7 and V is TRBV20-1; D is undetermined. V lost 3 bases and J 2 bases, leaving 8 bases between the germline ends. The CDR3 runs 12 residues. Per germline, CDR1 DFQATT and CDR2 SNEGSKA (reference sequence). CDR3 bases: TGCAGTGCTAGCCCTTCAGCCTACGAGCAGTACTTC. Protein: CSASPSAYEQYF.

This clonotype was recorded a few times. This rearrangement joins TRBV7-9 to TRBJ2-5; no clear D gene. Between the trimmed V and J ends, which lost 1 base and 2 bases, there was a span of 11 bases. Germline V gene data show CDR1 as SEHNR and CDR2 as FQNEAQ (reference sequence). This CDR3 spans 15 amino acids. DNA of the CDR3: TGTGCCAGCAGCTTAGGGGTAGACTCTCAAGAGACCCAGTACTTC. Residues: CASSLGVDSQETQYF.

The sample holds a few counts of this clonotype. The rearrangement links TRBV12-3 or TRBV12-4 to TRBJ2-1; the match to TRBD2 covers 12 bases. With V trimmed by 3 bases and J by 9 bases, 6 bases remained unmatched. This CDR3 is 15 amino acids long. CDR3: CASSLGLAGRGEQFF. The CDR3 DNA sequence: TGTGCCAGCAGTTTGGGACTAGCGGGTCGGGGTGAGCAGTTCTTC.

The V and J genes are TRBV29-1 and TRBJ1-5; possible D gene TRBD1, 5 bases. Germline V CDR1 and CDR2: SQVTM, ANQGSEA. The CDR3 has 13 amino acids. Trimming left V 4 bases short and J 1 base short, with 8 bases between. For the CDR3, the DNA is TGCAGCGTTGCCAGGGCGAGCAATCAGCCCCAGCATTTT. Its translation is CSVARASNQPQHF.